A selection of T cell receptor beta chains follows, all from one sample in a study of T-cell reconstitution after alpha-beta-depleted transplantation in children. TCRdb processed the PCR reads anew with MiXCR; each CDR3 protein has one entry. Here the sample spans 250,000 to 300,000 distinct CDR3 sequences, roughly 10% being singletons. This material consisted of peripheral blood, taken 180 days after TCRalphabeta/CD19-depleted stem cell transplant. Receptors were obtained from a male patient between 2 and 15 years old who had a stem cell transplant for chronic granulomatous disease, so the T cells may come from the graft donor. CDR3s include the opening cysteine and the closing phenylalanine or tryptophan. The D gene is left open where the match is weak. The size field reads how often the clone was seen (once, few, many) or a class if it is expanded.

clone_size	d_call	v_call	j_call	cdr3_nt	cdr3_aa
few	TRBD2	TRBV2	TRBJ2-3	TGTGCCAGCAAGGACGGACTAGCGGGGGTCCCGCAGTATTTT	CASKDGLAGVPQYF
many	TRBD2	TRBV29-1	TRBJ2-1	TGCAGCGTCGGGCCCCTCTTGCGGGAGCCGAATGAGCAGTTCTTC	CSVGPLLREPNEQFF
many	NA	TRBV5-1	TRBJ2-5	TGCGCCAGCGAAACAGGGTCAGGCGAGACCCAGTACTTC	CASETGSGETQYF
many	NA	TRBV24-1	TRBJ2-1	TGTGCCACCAGTGATTCACCGGAGAACAATGAGCAGTTCTTC	CATSDSPENNEQFF
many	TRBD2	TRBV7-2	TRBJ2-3	TGTGCCAGCAGCCCTCTAGCGGGAGCTAGAGATACGCAGTATTTT	CASSPLAGARDTQYF
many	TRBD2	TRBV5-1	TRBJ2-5	TGCGCCAGCAGCCTTGCCCCTAGCGGGATGGGAGAGACCCAGTACTTC	CASSLAPSGMGETQYF
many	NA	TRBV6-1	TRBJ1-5	TGTGCCAGCAGTGAAGGGACACTTAATAGCAATCAGCCCCAGCATTTT	CASSEGTLNSNQPQHF
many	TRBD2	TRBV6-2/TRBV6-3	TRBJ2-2	TGTGCCAGCAGTTACCTGGGACTAGCGGGGGCGAACACCGGGGAGCTGTTTTTT	CASSYLGLAGANTGELFF
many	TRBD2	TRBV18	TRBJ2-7	TGTGCCAGCTCAATCGGACTAGCGGTCTCCTACGAGCAGTACTTC	CASSIGLAVSYEQYF
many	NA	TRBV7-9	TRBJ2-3	TGTGCCAGCAGCTTGGAGTCTCTAAGCACAGATACGCAGTATTTT	CASSLESLSTDTQYF
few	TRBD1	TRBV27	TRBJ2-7	TGTGCCAGCAGTTACGGGTCCGGGACAGCCTACGAGCAGTACTTC	CASSYGSGTAYEQYF
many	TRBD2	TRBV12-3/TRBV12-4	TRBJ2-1	TGTGCCAGCAGTCCCTCCCTGGGACTAGCGGAGATGTACAATGAGCAGTTCTTC	CASSPSLGLAEMYNEQFF
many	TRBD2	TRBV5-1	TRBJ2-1	TGCGCCAGCAGCTTGGCAGGAGGCGGGGGGGTGTACAATGAGCAGTTCTTC	CASSLAGGGGVYNEQFF
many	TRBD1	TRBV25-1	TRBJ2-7	TGTGCCAGCAGTGGTGCCGGGACAGCGCTTAAACAGTACTTC	CASSGAGTALKQYF
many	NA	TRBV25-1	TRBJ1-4	TGTGCCAGCAGTCCAGGGGCAACTAATGAAAAACTGTTTTTT	CASSPGATNEKLFF
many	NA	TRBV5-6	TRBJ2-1	TGTGCCAGCAGCATCAGCCCCGGGAAATACAATGAGCAGTTCTTC	CASSISPGKYNEQFF
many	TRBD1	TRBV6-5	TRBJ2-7	TGTGCCAGCACTTACGGGACAGGGCAACGTGTAGGGCAGTACTTC	CASTYGTGQRVGQYF
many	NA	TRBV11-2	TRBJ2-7	TGTGCCAGCAGCTTAGACGACATAAACCTGGACTACGAGCAGTACTTC	CASSLDDINLDYEQYF